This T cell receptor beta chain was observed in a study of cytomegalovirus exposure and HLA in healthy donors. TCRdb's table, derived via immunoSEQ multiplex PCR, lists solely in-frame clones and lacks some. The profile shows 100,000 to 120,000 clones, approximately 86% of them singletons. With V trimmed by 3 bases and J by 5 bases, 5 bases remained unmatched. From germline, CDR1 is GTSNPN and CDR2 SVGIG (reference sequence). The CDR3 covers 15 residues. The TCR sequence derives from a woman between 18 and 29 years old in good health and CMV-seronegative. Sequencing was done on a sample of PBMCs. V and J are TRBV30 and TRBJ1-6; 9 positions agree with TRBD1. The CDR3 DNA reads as TGTGCCTGGAGCTACCGGGACAGGGATAATTCACCCCTCCACTTT. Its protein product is CAWSYRDRDNSPLHF.